The clone carrying this TCR beta chain has only a few counts. Deletions cut 5 bases from V and 10 bases from J, with 9 bases between. In germline, CDR1 is SGHNT, CDR2 YENEEA. The CDR3 extends over 12 amino acids. After constant-region reverse-primer amplification, full-length variable regions underwent semi-nested PCR with Nested Universal Primer A. TCRdb processed the 5' RACE reads anew with MiXCR; each CDR3 protein has one entry. The table records 6,500 to 10,000 distinct CDR3 sequences, more than 15% of them present only once. The sequenced sample consisted of memory CD4+ T cells sorted from blood. Specified subset: memory CD4+ T cells, CD4+CD45RO+CD25-. This sequence originates from a female donor with breast cancer. The rearrangement links TRBV11-3 to TRBJ1-6; D remains ambiguous. Here the CDR3 reads CASSVSESPLHF. DNA for the CDR3: TGTGCCAGCAGCGTAAGTGAGTCACCCCTCCACTTT.